The 29 T cell receptor beta chains below were found in one sample sequenced in a study of T cells in Graves' hyperthyroidism and ophthalmopathy (dated by TCRdb to between 2018 and 2021). Library creation used multiplex PCR. TCRdb names Illumina HiSeq 2000 as the instrument used. The TCR beta CDR3 regions were amplified from RNA transcripts. For the first round of RT-PCR on the TCR CDR3, the HTBI primer set was used together with the Qiagen OneStep RT-PCR kit. In TCRdb, the public reads were trimmed at Q25 with fastp and aligned with MiXCR, with productive beta chains retained. Duplicate CDR3 protein sequences are folded into a single record with the most common DNA and genes. The sample yields roughly 300,000 distinct CDR3 sequences; 14% were counted once. Jointly, the top ten make up about 22% of the sample. Sequencing was done on a sample of blood. The source of these receptors is a woman in her twenties or thirties with Graves' hyperthyroidism.

There are many counts of this clonotype. This rearrangement joins TRBV7-9 to TRBJ2-7, with TRBD1 matching 10 bases. CDR1 SEHNR and CDR2 FQNEAQ come from the germline V gene (reference sequence). The CDR3 consists of 15 residues. Unmatched junction bases numbered 9, after V lost 5 bases and J lost 5 bases. The CDR3 sequence: CASSPRTGGSDEQYF. The CDR3 coding sequence is TGTGCCAGCAGCCCCCGGACAGGGGGTAGTGACGAGCAGTACTTC.

In its sample, this clonotype was seen once. A much larger clonotype is one base distant, so this may be a read error. V is TRBV7-2 and J is TRBJ1-2; 7 bases fit TRBD1. Germline trimming cut 7 bases from V and 8 bases from J; bases unmatched to any gene: 10. Germline CDR1 SGHTA, CDR2 FQGNSA. The CDR3 contains 13 residues. CDR3 in DNA: TGTGCCAGCATCCGGGACAGCCAGACCGGCTACACCTTC. Translation gives CASIRDSQTGYTF.

This clonotype has at least ten counts. The DNA of the CDR3 is TGTGCCAGCAGCTCGGAAACCGGGACAGGGACCTACGAGCAGTACTTC. Its translation is CASSSETGTGTYEQYF. This chain uses TRBV11-2 with TRBJ2-7; 9 nucleotides match TRBD1. V dropped 4 bases and J dropped 2; count of bases not matched to a gene: 9. This CDR3 has 16 amino acids. The germline V gene encodes CDR1 SGHAT and CDR2 FQNNGV.

The table lists this clonotype with many counts. The rearrangement uses TRBV7-9 and TRBJ2-4; 7 nucleotides agree with TRBD1. There are 14 residues in the CDR3. Losses at the gene ends were 4 bases for V and 8 bases for J; bases not matched to a gene: 8. Per germline, CDR1 SEHNR and CDR2 FQNEAQ (reference sequence). The CDR3 sequence is CASSSQGDEYIQYF. CDR3 nucleotide sequence: TGTGCCAGCAGCTCTCAGGGGGATGAGTACATTCAGTACTTC.

With regard to this clonotype: Given a much more abundant clone one base away, this may be a read error. The chain employs TRBV12-3 or TRBV12-4 and TRBJ2-2, with D perhaps assigned TRBD1 or TRBD2 (5 bases each). The CDR3 runs to 18 residues. The CDR3 is CASSLRGGRQVNTGEPFF. The CDR3 nucleotides read TGTGCCAGCAGTTTAAGGGGCGGGCGGCAGGTTAACACCGGGGAGCCGTTTTTT.

As for this clonotype: Its ends do not fully match the called genes, so a read error is possible. This sequence joins TRBV5-6 and TRBJ2-5; D remains ambiguous. Germline V gives CDR1 SGHDT, CDR2 YYEEEE. The CDR3 is 12 amino acids. CDR3 nucleotides: TGTGCCAGCAGCTTGGGGTCGTCAGCCGAGGACTTC. This sequence encodes CASSLGSSAEDF.

This clonotype came up many times. The chain recombines TRBV2 with TRBJ1-5; TRBD1 matches 9 bases. Losses at the gene ends were 4 bases for V and 6 bases for J; bases not matched to a gene: 4. From germline, CDR1 is SNHLY and CDR2 FYNNEI. The CDR3 runs to 14 residues. For the CDR3, the DNA is TGTGCCAGCAGTGGGGGACAGGGACCTCAGCCCCAGCATTTT. It is translated as CASSGGQGPQPQHF.

A note on this clonotype: This could be a read error, since a much larger clone is one nucleotide away. In this CDR3 the conserved last residue, phenylalanine or tryptophan, is missing, so a read error is likely. The chain joins TRBV7-9 to TRBJ2-5, with 10 bases identical to TRBD2. Per germline, CDR1 SEHNR and CDR2 FQNEAQ (reference sequence). There are 15 residues in the CDR3. The V gene end was trimmed by 5 bases and the J gene end by 1 base; junction bases not matched to a gene: 4. The CDR3 bases are TGTGCCAGCAGCCGGACTAGCGGACGCCAAGAGACCCAGTACTCC. This gives the protein CASSRTSGRQETQYS.

This clonotype was observed a few times. One end of the junction is discordant with germline, which a read error may explain. This chain links TRBV12-3 or TRBV12-4 with TRBJ2-1, with 10 bases matching TRBD2. There are 14 residues in the CDR3. CDR3 residues: CASSPTSGSGEQCF. CDR3 coding DNA: TGTGCCAGCAGTCCGACTAGCGGGTCGGGAGAGCAGTGCTTC.

This clonotype was detected only a few times. The chain links TRBV6-2 or TRBV6-3 to TRBJ2-7, with a weak D call TRBD2 (5 bases). V was cut by 7 bases and J by 7 bases, with 14 bases left in between. Germline V gene sequence: CDR1 MNHEY, CDR2 SVGEGT. CDR3 length equals 12 residues. The CDR3 region has the DNA TGTGCCAGCACCCGACATCCGGGAGAGCAGTACTTC. Its protein product is CASTRHPGEQYF.

This clonotype was seen many times. The chain couples TRBV7-2 to TRBJ1-6, with TRBD1 matching 9 bases. Unmatched junction bases numbered 8, after V lost 4 bases and J lost 7 bases. CDR3 size: 16 residues. Germline values: CDR1 SGHTA, CDR2 FQGNSA. The CDR3 region is CASSWKGTGLNSPLHF. The CDR3 DNA is TGTGCCAGCAGCTGGAAAGGGACAGGGTTGAATTCACCCCTCCACTTT.

This clonotype occurred a few times. The chain is built from TRBV20-1 and TRBJ2-5; perhaps TRBD1 as D (7 bases). CDR3 length: 13 residues. Trimming pared 1 base from V and 2 bases from J, leaving 8 bases between. Germline CDR1 is DFQATT and CDR2 is SNEGSKA (reference sequence). CDR3 coding DNA: TGCAGTGCTAGAGCAGGGGGGCAAGAGACCCAGTACTTC. Translated: CSARAGGQETQYF.

The sample holds a few counts of this clonotype. This rearrangement joins TRBV20-1 to TRBJ2-1, with 7 bases lining up with TRBD2. This CDR3 spans 15 amino acids. V dropped 5 bases and J dropped 9; count of bases not matched to a gene: 16. From germline, CDR1 is DFQATT and CDR2 SNEGSKA (reference sequence). The CDR3 is CSAYMWSPTGGEQFF. Here the CDR3 DNA reads TGCAGTGCTTATATGTGGTCTCCCACGGGGGGTGAGCAGTTCTTC.

The table lists this clonotype with a few counts. The CDR3 region has the DNA TGTGCCAGCAGTTACGGGATCTCCTACGAGCAGTACTTC. Its translation is CASSYGISYEQYF. The chain employs TRBV12-3 or TRBV12-4 and TRBJ2-7; the D gene is possibly TRBD2 (5 bases). V lost 4 bases and J 0 bases, leaving 7 bases between the germline ends. CDR3 length: 13 amino acids.

This clonotype was counted only a few times. The genes are TRBV20-1 and TRBJ1-6; D is possibly TRBD1 (5 bases). The CDR3 runs to 15 residues. Trimming removed 0 bases from V and 5 bases from J, with 11 bases in between. CDR1 is DFQATT, CDR2 SNEGSKA, per germline (reference sequence). The CDR3 protein is CSARDIGTDNSPLHF. DNA of the CDR3: TGCAGTGCTAGAGATATCGGGACGGATAATTCACCCCTCCACTTT.

This clonotype was found many times. This chain joins TRBV20-1 and TRBJ2-7, with D tentatively TRBD1 or TRBD2 (6 bases each). The ends were cut back, 3 bases at V and 7 bases at J, with 16 bases in the middle. This CDR3 has 13 amino acids. CDR1 is DFQATT, CDR2 SNEGSKA, per germline (reference sequence). CDR3 protein: CSASMSGAWEQYF. CDR3 nucleotides: TGCAGTGCTAGTATGTCGGGGGCATGGGAGCAGTACTTC.

The table lists this clonotype with many counts. The chain is built from TRBV28 and TRBJ2-7; no clear D. The ends were cut back, 7 bases at V and 0 bases at J, with 10 bases in the middle. CDR3 length: 13 amino acids. Germline CDR1 is MDHEN and CDR2 is SYDVKM. This CDR3 is CASMDPYSYEQYF. Here the CDR3 DNA reads TGTGCCAGCATGGATCCGTACTCCTACGAGCAGTACTTC.

This clonotype occurred a few times. The chain combines TRBV6-5 with TRBJ1-4, with D maybe TRBD1 (5 bases). From germline, CDR1 is MNHEY and CDR2 SVGAGI. This CDR3 contains 14 residues. Trimming took off 4 bases at V and 2 bases at J, with 8 bases between the two ends. The CDR3 region has the DNA TGTGCCAGCAGTTGGGACGCGACTAATGAAAAACTGTTTTTT. Translation gives CASSWDATNEKLFF.

The chain joins TRBV6-2 or TRBV6-3 to TRBJ2-3; possible D gene TRBD1, 6 bases. This CDR3 has 12 residues. Trimming shortened V by 5 bases and J by 8 bases, and 11 bases separated the two germline ends. Germline values: CDR1 MNHEY, CDR2 SVGEGT. CDR3 coding DNA: TGTGCCAGCAGTCCTGTGGGGGCTACGCAGTATTTT. This gives the protein CASSPVGATQYF.

Of note for this clonotype: A read error may explain this, as a much larger clone is one base away. The chain couples TRBV3-1 to TRBJ2-1; weak D call: TRBD2 (6 bases). The CDR3 totals 14 residues. Germline CDR1 LGHDT, CDR2 YNNKEL (reference sequence). In DNA form, the CDR3 reads TGTGCCGGCAGCCAACGGCGCGGGGTGAATGAGCAGTTCTTC. Translating gives CAGSQRRGVNEQFF.

This clonotype occurred a few times. The V and J genes are TRBV4-1 and TRBJ1-5, with 11 bases aligning to TRBD1. This CDR3 is built from 16 residues. Trimming took 6 bases from V and 5 from J; bases not matched to a gene: 9. CDR1 is MGHRA, CDR2 YSYEKL, per germline. The CDR3 reads CASSHSGGQGDQPQHF. CDR3 DNA: TGCGCCAGCAGTCATTCAGGGGGACAGGGGGATCAGCCCCAGCATTTT.

This clonotype has only a few counts. The chain is built from TRBV4-3 and TRBJ1-1; no firm D call. Germline loops: CDR1 LGHNA, CDR2 YSLEER. The germline V and J ends were trimmed by 0 bases and 7 bases, with 12 bases remaining between them. The CDR3 runs 14 residues. The CDR3 nucleotides are TGCGCCAGCAGCCAAGACTGGAGCGGAGGTGAAGCTTTCTTT. It codes for CASSQDWSGGEAFF.

The chain has TRBV18 and TRBJ2-1, with 10 bases matching TRBD2. The germline gives CDR1 KGHSH, CDR2 LQKENI. Trimming cost V 3 bases and J 10 bases; bases outside gene matches: 12. The CDR3 contains 16 residues. CDR3 DNA: TGTGCCAGCTCACCGCCGGGACTAGCGCCCCAACAGGAGCAGTTCTTC. This sequence encodes CASSPPGLAPQQEQFF.

V gene TRBV25-1 combines with J gene TRBJ2-1; 7 bases line up with TRBD1. The CDR3 has 14 amino acids. Germline V gene lookup returns CDR1 MGHDK and CDR2 SYGVNS. J was trimmed by 2 bases and V by 6 bases; bases with no gene match: 4. CDR3 in DNA: TGTGCCAGCAGCGGGACAGACCCCTACAATGAGCAGTTCTTC. Translation: CASSGTDPYNEQFF.

The chain recombines TRBV6-2 or TRBV6-3 with TRBJ2-1; 9 nucleotides align to TRBD1. Germline CDR1 is MNHEY and CDR2 is SVGEGT. The CDR3 consists of 17 residues. Trimming at V came to 0 bases and at J to 1 base, leaving 4 bases not matched to a gene. CDR3: CASSYSRTGDSYNEQFF. CDR3 DNA sequence: TGTGCCAGCAGTTACTCTCGGACAGGGGATTCCTACAATGAGCAGTTCTTC.

The chain uses TRBV6-1 and TRBJ2-7, with D possibly being TRBD1 (6 bases). This CDR3 has 14 residues. V lost 8 bases and J 2 bases, leaving 16 bases between the germline ends. Germline loops: CDR1 MNHNS, CDR2 SASEGT. Here the CDR3 DNA reads TGTGCCAGCGTAAGTATGGACAGAACCTACGAGCAGTACTTC. Translated, it gives CASVSMDRTYEQYF.

The table lists this clonotype with many counts. V usage is TRBV12-3 or TRBV12-4 and J usage is TRBJ2-1; D is unclear. This CDR3 is 13 amino acids long. The ends were cut back, 4 bases at V and 10 bases at J, with 14 bases in the middle. CDR3 region: CASSSYISWEQFF. The CDR3 nucleotides read TGTGCCAGCAGTTCGTACATCTCTTGGGAGCAGTTCTTC.

This clonotype was counted ten times or more. The chain employs TRBV7-9 and TRBJ2-5, with 9 nucleotides matching TRBD2. Germline CDR1 SEHNR, CDR2 FQNEAQ (reference sequence). The CDR3 spans 15 residues. Germline trimming cut 5 bases from V and 4 bases from J; bases unmatched to any gene: 8. CDR3 region: CASSPAAGGRETQYF. The CDR3 nucleotides are TGTGCCAGCAGCCCAGCGGCGGGAGGGAGAGAGACCCAGTACTTC.

The table lists this clonotype with a few counts. The chain uses TRBV3-1 and TRBJ2-5; no definite D call. Between the trimmed V and J ends, which lost 6 bases and 2 bases, there was a span of 13 bases. The CDR3 runs 14 residues. In germline, CDR1 is LGHDT, CDR2 YNNKEL (reference sequence). CDR3 coding DNA: TGTGCCAGCAGTAGACGGACGATACAAGAGACCCAGTACTTC. Encoded protein: CASSRRTIQETQYF.